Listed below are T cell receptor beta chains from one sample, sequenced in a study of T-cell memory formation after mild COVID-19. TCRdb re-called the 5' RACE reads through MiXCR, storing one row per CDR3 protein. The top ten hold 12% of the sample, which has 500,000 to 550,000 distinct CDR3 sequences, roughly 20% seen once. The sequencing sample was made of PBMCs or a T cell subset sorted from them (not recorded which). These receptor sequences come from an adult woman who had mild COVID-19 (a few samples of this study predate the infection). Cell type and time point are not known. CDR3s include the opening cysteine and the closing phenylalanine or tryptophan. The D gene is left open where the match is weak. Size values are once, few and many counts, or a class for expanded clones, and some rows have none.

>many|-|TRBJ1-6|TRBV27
CASSPSGRFNSPLHF
TGTGCCAGCAGTCCGTCGGGACGGTTTAATTCACCCCTCCACTTT
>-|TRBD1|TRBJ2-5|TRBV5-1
CASSLGGQGSKTQYF
TGCGCCAGCAGCTTGGGTGGACAGGGGTCTAAGACCCAGTACTTC
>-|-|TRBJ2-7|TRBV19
CASRLASSSYEQYF
TGTGCCAGCCGTCTAGCGTCTAGCTCCTACGAGCAGTACTTC
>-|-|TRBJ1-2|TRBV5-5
CASSLDSLALGYTF
TGTGCCAGCAGCTTGGATTCATTGGCATTGGGCTACACCTTC
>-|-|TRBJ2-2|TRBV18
CASSLIPGRNTGELFF
TGTGCCAGCTCACTTATTCCGGGACGAAACACCGGGGAGCTGTTTTTT
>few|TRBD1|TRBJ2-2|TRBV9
CASTYSGTGPGELFF
TGTGCCAGCACCTATTCCGGGACAGGGCCCGGGGAGCTGTTTTTT
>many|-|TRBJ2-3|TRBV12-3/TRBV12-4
CASGTSPRGTQYF
TGTGCCAGCGGGACGAGTCCACGGGGTACGCAGTATTTT
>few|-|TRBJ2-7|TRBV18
CASSPNSVSYEQYF
TGTGCCAGCTCACCAAATAGCGTCTCCTACGAGCAGTACTTC
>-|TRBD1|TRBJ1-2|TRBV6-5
CASSYPQGDGYGYTF
TGTGCCAGCAGTTACCCACAGGGGGACGGCTATGGCTACACCTTC
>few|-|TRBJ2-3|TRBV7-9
CASSLGRTAADTQYF
TGTGCCAGCAGCTTAGGCCGGACAGCGGCAGATACGCAGTATTTT
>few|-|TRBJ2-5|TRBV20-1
CSARDHVGVQETQYF
TGCAGTGCTAGAGATCATGTGGGGGTCCAAGAGACCCAGTACTTC
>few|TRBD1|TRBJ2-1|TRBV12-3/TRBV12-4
CASSLSGQGLNEQFF
TGTGCCAGCAGTTTATCGGGACAGGGTCTGAATGAGCAGTTCTTC
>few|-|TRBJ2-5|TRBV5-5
CASSFEGNRETQYF
TGTGCCAGCAGCTTCGAGGGGAATCGAGAGACCCAGTACTTC
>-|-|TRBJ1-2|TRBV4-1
CASSLVVRGRDSYGYTF
TGCGCCAGCAGCTTAGTCGTTCGCGGCAGGGATAGCTATGGCTACACCTTC
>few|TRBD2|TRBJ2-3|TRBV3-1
CASSQDLWGLAGTITDTQYF
TGTGCCAGCAGCCAAGATCTGTGGGGACTAGCGGGGACCATCACAGATACGCAGTATTTT
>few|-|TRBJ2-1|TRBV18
CASSPLWAGDYNEQFF
TGTGCCAGCTCACCACTGTGGGCAGGGGACTACAATGAGCAGTTCTTC
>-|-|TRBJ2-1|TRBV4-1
CASSQGRASKGPKSYNEQFF
TGCGCCAGCAGCCAAGGGAGAGCTAGTAAGGGGCCGAAATCCTACAATGAGCAGTTCTTC
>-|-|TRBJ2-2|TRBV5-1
CASSLPHPRDTGELFF
TGCGCCAGCAGCTTGCCTCACCCGAGGGACACCGGGGAGCTGTTTTTT
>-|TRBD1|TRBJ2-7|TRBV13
CASSLGQGQYEQYF
TGTGCCAGCAGCCTGGGACAGGGGCAATACGAGCAGTACTTC
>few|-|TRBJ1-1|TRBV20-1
CSAGTGWNTEAFF
TGCAGTGCTGGAACAGGGTGGAACACTGAAGCTTTCTTT
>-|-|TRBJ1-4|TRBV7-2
CASSLTGSTNEKLFF
TGTGCCAGCAGCTTAACAGGGTCAACTAATGAAAAACTGTTTTTT
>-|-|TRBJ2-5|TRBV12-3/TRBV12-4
CASSRSGQETQYF
TGTGCCAGCTCCCGGTCCGGCCAAGAGACCCAGTACTTC
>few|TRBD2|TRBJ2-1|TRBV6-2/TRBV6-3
CASSRLAKYNEQFF
TGTGCCAGCAGCCGACTAGCCAAATACAATGAGCAGTTCTTC
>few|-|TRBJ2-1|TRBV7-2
CASSFPGTMNNEQFF
TGTGCCAGCAGCTTTCCCGGGACAATGAACAATGAGCAGTTCTTC
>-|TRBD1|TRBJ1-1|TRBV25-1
CASSGGQGNFF
TGTGCCAGCAGTGGGGGACAGGGGAATTTCTTT
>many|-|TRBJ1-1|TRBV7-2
CASSPVHTPSEAFF
TGTGCCAGCAGCCCTGTACATACTCCTAGTGAAGCTTTCTTT
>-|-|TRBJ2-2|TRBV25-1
CASSEWVTGELFF
TGTGCCAGCAGTGAATGGGTCACCGGGGAGCTGTTTTTT
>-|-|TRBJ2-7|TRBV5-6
CASSLLPRVNYEQYF
TGTGCCAGCAGCTTGCTGCCACGAGTTAACTACGAGCAGTACTTC
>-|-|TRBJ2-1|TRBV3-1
CASSGENNEQFF
TGTGCCAGCAGCGGGGAAAACAATGAGCAGTTCTTC
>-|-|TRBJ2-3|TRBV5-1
CASKRSTNTDTQYF
TGCGCCAGCAAAAGGTCGACAAATACAGATACGCAGTATTTT
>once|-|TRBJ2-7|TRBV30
CAWSVGFYEQYF
TGTGCCTGGAGTGTAGGGTTTTACGAGCAGTACTTC
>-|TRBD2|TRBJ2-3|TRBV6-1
CASSEEGAGISDTQYF
TGTGCCAGCAGTGAAGAGGGAGCGGGGATCTCAGATACGCAGTATTTT
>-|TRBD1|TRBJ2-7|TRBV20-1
CSAPTGQDYYEQYF
TGCAGTGCACCGACGGGACAGGACTACTACGAGCAGTACTTC
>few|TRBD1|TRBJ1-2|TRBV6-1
CASSLDRARAGYTF
TGTGCCAGCAGTCTGGACAGGGCCCGCGCTGGCTACACCTTC
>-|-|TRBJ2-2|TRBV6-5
CASSPRPYRDTGELFF
TGTGCCAGCAGTCCCCGACCTTACAGGGACACCGGGGAGCTGTTTTTT
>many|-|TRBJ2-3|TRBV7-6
CASSLAGRDTQYF
TGTGCCAGCAGCTTAGCAGGCAGAGATACGCAGTATTTT
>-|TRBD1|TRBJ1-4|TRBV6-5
CASSYSDRGDEKLFF
TGTGCCAGCAGTTACTCTGACAGGGGCGACGAAAAACTGTTTTTT
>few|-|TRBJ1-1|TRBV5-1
CASSLGERLQGNTEAFF
TGCGCCAGCAGCTTGGGAGAGCGCCTACAAGGGAACACTGAAGCTTTCTTT
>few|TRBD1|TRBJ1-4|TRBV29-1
CSVRTGVSEKLFF
TGCAGCGTCCGGACAGGGGTCAGTGAAAAACTGTTTTTT
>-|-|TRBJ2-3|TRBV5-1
CASSLVPQGGTDTQYF
TGCGCCAGCAGCTTGGTGCCGCAAGGGGGCACAGATACGCAGTATTTT
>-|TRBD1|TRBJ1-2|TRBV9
CASSVGRGDYGYTF
TGTGCCAGCAGCGTAGGCAGGGGGGACTATGGCTACACCTTC
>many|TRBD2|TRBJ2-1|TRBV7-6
CASSLEDTNLAGRQFF
TGTGCCAGCAGCTTAGAAGATACAAATTTAGCGGGACGACAGTTCTTC
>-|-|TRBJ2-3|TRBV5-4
CASSVGVDTQYF
TGTGCCAGCAGCGTGGGAGTAGATACGCAGTATTTT
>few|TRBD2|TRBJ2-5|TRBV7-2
CASSLVYLAVQETQYF
TGTGCCAGCAGCTTAGTTTACCTAGCGGTCCAAGAGACCCAGTACTTC
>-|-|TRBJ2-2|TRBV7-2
CASSSSLAGELFF
TGTGCCAGCAGTTCTAGCTTGGCCGGGGAGCTGTTTTTT
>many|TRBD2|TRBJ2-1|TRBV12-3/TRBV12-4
CASSSLAGGRNEQFF
TGTGCCAGCAGTTCCCTAGCGGGAGGTCGAAATGAGCAGTTCTTC
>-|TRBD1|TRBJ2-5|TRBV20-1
CSAGTGGETQYF
TGCAGTGCTGGGACAGGGGGAGAGACCCAGTACTTC
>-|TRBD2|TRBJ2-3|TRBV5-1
CASSISGQADTQYF
TGCGCCAGCAGCATTAGCGGGCAGGCAGATACGCAGTATTTT
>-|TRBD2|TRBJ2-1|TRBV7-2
CASSSNSGRPSYNEQFF
TGTGCCAGCAGCTCCAATAGCGGGAGGCCTTCCTACAATGAGCAGTTCTTC
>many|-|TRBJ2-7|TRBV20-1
CSARDPDWRDNEQYF
TGCAGTGCTAGAGACCCGGATTGGCGGGATAACGAGCAGTACTTC
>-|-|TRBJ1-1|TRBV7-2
CASSFRPGTEAFF
TGTGCCAGCAGCTTCAGACCAGGCACTGAAGCTTTCTTT
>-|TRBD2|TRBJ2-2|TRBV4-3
CASSQVSGRGAGELFF
TGCGCCAGCAGCCAAGTTAGCGGGAGGGGGGCCGGGGAGCTGTTTTTT
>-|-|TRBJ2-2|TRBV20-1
CSATKNRVAGELFF
TGCAGTGCGACGAAGAACAGGGTGGCCGGGGAGCTGTTTTTT
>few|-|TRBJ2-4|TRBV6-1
CASRDGAKNIQYF
TGTGCCAGCAGGGACGGTGCCAAAAACATTCAGTACTTC
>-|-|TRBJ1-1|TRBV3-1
CASSQELRTEAFF
TGTGCCAGCAGCCAAGAGTTAAGAACTGAAGCTTTCTTT